What follows are 8 T cell receptor beta chains derived from one specimen sequenced in a study of blood T cell repertoires in COVID-19. TCRdb's table, derived via immunoSEQ multiplex PCR, lists solely in-frame clones and lacks some. The sample lists around 190,000 clones; 70% to 90% were seen once. The sample was peripheral blood. Every receptor here comes from a woman aged 80 or over with acute or convalescent COVID-19.

The chain carries TRBV5-6 and TRBJ2-5; D not resolved. With 0 bases removed from V and 4 bases from J, the gap between germline ends came to 13 bases. The CDR3 has 15 residues. The germline V gene has CDR1 SGHDT and CDR2 YYEEEE. This CDR3 is CASSLGLFSGETQYF. In nucleotides, the CDR3 is TGTGCCAGCAGCTTGGGTCTATTTAGTGGAGAGACCCAGTACTTC.

The genes are TRBV9 and TRBJ2-2; D perhaps matches TRBD2 (6 bases). CDR1 and CDR2 (germline): SGDLS, YYNGEE. Trimming removed 0 bases from V and 1 base from J, with 10 bases in between. The CDR3 has 16 amino acids. In nucleotides, the CDR3 is TGTGCCAGCAGCGTAGGGATTAGCGGGAACACCGGGGAGCTGTTTTTT. Translating gives CASSVGISGNTGELFF.

CDR3 sequence reads: CASSLLGLAGGREQFF. The CDR3 DNA reads as TGTGCCAGCAGCCTCCTGGGACTAGCGGGAGGGCGCGAGCAGTTCTTC. The chain carries TRBV5-6 and TRBJ2-1, with TRBD2 matching 16 bases. CDR3 length: 16 residues. Germline V lookup: CDR1 SGHDT, CDR2 YYEEEE. V lost 4 bases to trimming and J lost 10 bases; unmatched junction nucleotides: 8.

This chain joins TRBV28 and TRBJ1-4; D gene uncertain. The CDR3 loop spans 12 amino acids. V lost 1 base and J lost 7, with 4 bases in between. Germline values: CDR1 MDHEN, CDR2 SYDVKM. The CDR3 nucleotides are TGTGCCAGCAGTTTATCCAGTGAAAAACTGTTTTTT. It yields the protein CASSLSSEKLFF. The variable domain in full, completed from reference TRBV28 and TRBJ1-4, reads DVKVTQSSRYLVKRTGEKVFLECVQDMDHENMFWYRQDPGLGLRLIYFSYDVKMKEKGDIPEGYSVSREKKERFSLILESASTNQTSMYLCASSLSSEKLFFGSGTQLSVL.

The gene calls are TRBV28 and TRBJ1-3; D perhaps matches TRBD1 (6 bases). The CDR3 has 14 residues. CDR1 and CDR2 (germline): MDHEN, SYDVKM. The V end lost 4 bases, the J end lost 0 bases, and 7 bases lay between the germline ends. CDR3 residues: CASSSRGSGNTIYF. The CDR3 coding sequence is TGTGCCAGCAGTTCCAGGGGCTCTGGAAACACCATATATTTT.

This rearrangement joins TRBV24-1 to TRBJ2-1; TRBD2 might be the D (6 bases). The germline V gene encodes CDR1 KGHDR and CDR2 SFDVKD. Trimming took off 3 bases at V and 4 bases at J, with 21 bases between the two ends. CDR3 size: 18 residues. The CDR3 DNA follows: TGTGCCACCAGTGATGCTGGCGGGGTAGGCCTGAGGTACAATGAGCAGTTCTTC. Translated: CATSDAGGVGLRYNEQFF.

The chain combines TRBV2 with TRBJ2-3; 13 bases match TRBD2. CDR3 length equals 17 residues. CDR1 is SNHLY and CDR2 is FYNNEI in the germline V gene. Unmatched junction bases numbered 9, after V lost 4 bases and J lost 5 bases. The CDR3 sequence is CASSAYGLAGVQDTQYF. In DNA, the CDR3 is TGTGCCAGCAGTGCCTACGGACTAGCGGGAGTCCAAGATACGCAGTATTTT.

The gene calls are TRBV19 and TRBJ2-4, with TRBD1 identical over 8 bases. The trim removed 6 bases at V and 2 bases at J, leaving 3 bases unmatched. This CDR3 comprises 14 residues. Germline-derived CDR1 and CDR2 are LNHDA and SQIVND (reference sequence). This chain's CDR3 is CASRQGGTKNIQYF. The CDR3 DNA is TGTGCCAGTAGACAGGGGGGAACCAAAAACATTCAGTACTTC.